This T cell receptor beta chain was found in a study of cytomegalovirus exposure and HLA in healthy donors. Study-wide results and limits: CMV antigen specificity of a few CMV-associated chains was confirmed in vitro. For most TCR sequences rarity was the rule, although some public TCRs occurred in many donors.

Donors came from a validation cohort of 95 to 150 subjects, distinct from the first 666-subject cohort. This clone was found once. Its antigen is undetermined. V lost 2 bases and J 0 bases, leaving 4 bases between the germline ends. This CDR3 contains 13 residues. Germline CDR1 is SNHLY and CDR2 is FYNNEI. Clones were sequenced by immunoSEQ multiplex PCR, and TCRdb holds only the in-frame ones, with some missing. The table has approximately 230,000 clones, about 88% seen once. The source of this sequence is a man between 18 and 29 years old in good health and CMV-seropositive. Material: PBMCs. The gene calls are TRBV2 and TRBJ1-1; D is unclear. The CDR3 reads CASSELVNTEAFF. CDR3 nucleotide sequence: TGTGCCAGCAGTGAACTTGTGAACACTGAAGCTTTCTTT. Together with reference TRBV2 and TRBJ1-1, the CDR3 gives the full variable domain: EPEVTQTPSHQVTQMGQEVILRCVPISNHLYFYWYRQILGQKVEFLVSFYNNEISEKSEIFDDQFSVERPDGSNFTLKIRSTKLEDSAMYFCASSELVNTEAFFGQGTRLTVV.